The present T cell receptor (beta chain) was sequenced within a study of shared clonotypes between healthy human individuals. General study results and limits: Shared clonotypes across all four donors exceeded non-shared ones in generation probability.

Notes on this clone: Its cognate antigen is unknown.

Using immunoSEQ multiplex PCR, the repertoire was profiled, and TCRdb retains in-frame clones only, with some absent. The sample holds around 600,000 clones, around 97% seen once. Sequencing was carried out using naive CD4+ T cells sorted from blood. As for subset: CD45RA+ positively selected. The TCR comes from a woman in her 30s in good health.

The CDR3 bases are TGTGCCATCAGTGCCTCGACAGGGCGCTTTAACTATGGCTACACCTTC. It is translated as CAISASTGRFNYGYTF. The genes are TRBV10-3 and TRBJ1-2; 7 bases match TRBD1. CDR3 length: 16 amino acids. The V segment lost 4 bases and the J segment 1 base; nucleotides outside the gene matches: 9. Germline loops: CDR1 ENHRY, CDR2 SYGVKD.